This T cell receptor (beta chain) was identified during a study of shared clonotypes between healthy human individuals. CDR3 length: 15 residues. V trimming: 4 bases; J trimming: 6 bases; junction bases outside the gene matches: 8. CDR1 is SGDLS and CDR2 is YYNGEE in the germline V gene. Healthy adults negative for HIV, lacking recent acute infections or vaccinations, served as donors. It was at deep level that the assay was run. Sorted-subset replicate PCR reactions were performed with 150 to 200 ng DNA, corresponding to about 32,000 T cell genomes. The data were produced by immunoSEQ multiplex PCR, yet TCRdb's version contains in-frame clones alone and is incomplete. Counted here are a few million clones, approximately 92% occurring once; the ten biggest clones make up 0.11% to 0.15%.

The V and J genes are TRBV9 and TRBJ2-1, with 9 bases lining up with TRBD1. This TCR was sampled from a man aged 18 to 29 in good health. Material: naive CD4+ T cells sorted from blood. Noted subset: CD45RA+ positively selected. As DNA, the CDR3 is TGTGCCAGCAGCCCGGGACAGGGCTTGGGCAATGAGCAGTTCTTC. This translates into CASSPGQGLGNEQFF.